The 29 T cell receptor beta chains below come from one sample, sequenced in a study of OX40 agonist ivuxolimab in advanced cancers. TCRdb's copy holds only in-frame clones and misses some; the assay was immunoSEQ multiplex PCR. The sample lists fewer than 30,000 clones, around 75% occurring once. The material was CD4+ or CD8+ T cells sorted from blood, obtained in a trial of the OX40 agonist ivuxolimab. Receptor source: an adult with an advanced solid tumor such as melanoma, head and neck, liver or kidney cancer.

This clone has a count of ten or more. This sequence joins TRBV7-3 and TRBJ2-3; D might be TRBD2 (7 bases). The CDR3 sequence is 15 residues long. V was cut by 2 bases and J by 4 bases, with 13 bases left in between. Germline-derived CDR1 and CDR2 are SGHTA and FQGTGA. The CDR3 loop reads CASSLAAGAADTQYF. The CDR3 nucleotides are TGTGCCAGCAGCTTAGCGGCGGGGGCGGCAGATACGCAGTATTTT.

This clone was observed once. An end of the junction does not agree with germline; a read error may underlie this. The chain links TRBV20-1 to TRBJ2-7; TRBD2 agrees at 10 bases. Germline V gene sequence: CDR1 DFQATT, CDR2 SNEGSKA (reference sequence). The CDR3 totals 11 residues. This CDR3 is CSARLAGAFVF. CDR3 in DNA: TGCAGTGCTAGACTAGCGGGGGCTTTCGTCTTC.

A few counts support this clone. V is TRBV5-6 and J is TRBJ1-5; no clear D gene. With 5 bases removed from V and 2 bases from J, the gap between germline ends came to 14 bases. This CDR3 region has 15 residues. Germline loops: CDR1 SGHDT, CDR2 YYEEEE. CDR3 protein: CASSRVGMGNQPQHF. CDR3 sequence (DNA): TGTGCCAGCAGTAGGGTAGGGATGGGCAATCAGCCCCAGCATTTT.

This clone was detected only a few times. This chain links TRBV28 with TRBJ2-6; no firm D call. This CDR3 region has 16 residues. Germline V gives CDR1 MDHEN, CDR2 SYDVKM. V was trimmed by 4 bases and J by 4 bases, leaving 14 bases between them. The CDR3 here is CASSYPSLYGANVLTF. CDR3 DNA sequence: TGTGCCAGCAGTTACCCCTCCCTTTACGGGGCCAACGTCCTGACTTTC. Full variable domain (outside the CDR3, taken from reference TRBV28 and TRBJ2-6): DVKVTQSSRYLVKRTGEKVFLECVQDMDHENMFWYRQDPGLGLRLIYFSYDVKMKEKGDIPEGYSVSREKKERFSLILESASTNQTSMYLCASSYPSLYGANVLTFGAGSRLTVL.

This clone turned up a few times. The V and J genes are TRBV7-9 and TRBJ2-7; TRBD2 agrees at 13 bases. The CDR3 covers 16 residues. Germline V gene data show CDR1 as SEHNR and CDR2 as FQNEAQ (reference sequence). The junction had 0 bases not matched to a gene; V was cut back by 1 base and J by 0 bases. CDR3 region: CASSLGTSGGSYEQYF. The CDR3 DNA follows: TGTGCCAGCAGCTTAGGGACTAGCGGGGGCTCCTACGAGCAGTACTTC. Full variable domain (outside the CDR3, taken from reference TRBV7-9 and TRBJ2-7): DTGVSQNPRHKITKRGQNVTFRCDPISEHNRLYWYRQTLGQGPEFLTYFQNEAQLEKSRLLSDRFSAERPKGSFSTLEIQRTEQGDSAMYLCASSLGTSGGSYEQYFGPGTRLTVT.

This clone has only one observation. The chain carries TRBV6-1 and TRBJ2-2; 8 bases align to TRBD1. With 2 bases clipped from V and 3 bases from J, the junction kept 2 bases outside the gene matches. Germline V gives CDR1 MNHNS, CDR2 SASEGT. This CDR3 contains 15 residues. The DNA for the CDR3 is TGTGCCAGCAGTGAACGGGACAGGTACACCGGGGAGCTGTTTTTT. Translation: CASSERDRYTGELFF.

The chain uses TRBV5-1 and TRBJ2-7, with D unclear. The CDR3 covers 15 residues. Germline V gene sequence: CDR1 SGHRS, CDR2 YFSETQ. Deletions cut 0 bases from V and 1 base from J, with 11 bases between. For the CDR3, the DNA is TGCGCCAGCAGCTTGGGGGATGGGCCTTCCTACGAGCAGTACTTC. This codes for CASSLGDGPSYEQYF.

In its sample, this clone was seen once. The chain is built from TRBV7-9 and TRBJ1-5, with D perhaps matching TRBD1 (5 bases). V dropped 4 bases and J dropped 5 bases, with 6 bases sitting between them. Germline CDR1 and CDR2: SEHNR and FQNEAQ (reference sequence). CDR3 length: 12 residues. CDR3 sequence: CASSSQDQPQHF. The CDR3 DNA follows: TGTGCCAGCAGCTCACAGGATCAGCCCCAGCATTTT.

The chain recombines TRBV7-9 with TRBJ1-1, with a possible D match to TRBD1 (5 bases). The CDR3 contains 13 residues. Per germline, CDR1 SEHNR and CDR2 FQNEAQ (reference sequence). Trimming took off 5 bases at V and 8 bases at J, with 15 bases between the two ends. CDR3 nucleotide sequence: TGTGCCAGCAGCCCCGCCGGGACTGCCGAAGCTTTCTTT. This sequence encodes CASSPAGTAEAFF.

CDR3 sequence: CASSLVFVGTGDSGNTIYF. The CDR3 DNA is TGTGCCAGCAGCTTAGTGTTCGTGGGGACAGGTGACTCTGGAAACACCATATATTTT. The chain is built from TRBV11-2 and TRBJ1-3, with 8 positions matching TRBD1. The CDR3 covers 19 residues. V lost 1 base to trimming and J lost 0 bases; unmatched junction nucleotides: 11. Germline-derived CDR1 and CDR2 are SGHAT and FQNNGV.

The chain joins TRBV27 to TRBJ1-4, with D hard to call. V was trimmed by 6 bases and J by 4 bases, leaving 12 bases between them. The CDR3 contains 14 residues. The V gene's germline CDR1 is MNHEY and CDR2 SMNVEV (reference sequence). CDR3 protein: CASRPGTDNEKLFF. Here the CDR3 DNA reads TGTGCCAGCAGGCCTGGAACAGATAATGAAAAACTGTTTTTT.

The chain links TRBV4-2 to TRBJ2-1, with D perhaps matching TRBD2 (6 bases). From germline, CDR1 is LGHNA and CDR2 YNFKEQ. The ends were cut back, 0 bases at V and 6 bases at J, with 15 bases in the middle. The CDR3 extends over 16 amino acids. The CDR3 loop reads CASSQEGGFRSNEQFF. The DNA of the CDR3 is TGTGCCAGCAGCCAAGAGGGGGGTTTTAGGAGCAATGAGCAGTTCTTC.

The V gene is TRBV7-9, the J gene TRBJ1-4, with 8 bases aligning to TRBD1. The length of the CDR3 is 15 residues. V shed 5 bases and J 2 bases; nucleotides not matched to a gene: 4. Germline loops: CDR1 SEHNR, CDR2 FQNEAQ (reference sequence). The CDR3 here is CASSPRTGTNEKLFF. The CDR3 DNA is TGTGCCAGCAGCCCGAGGACAGGGACTAATGAAAAACTGTTTTTT.

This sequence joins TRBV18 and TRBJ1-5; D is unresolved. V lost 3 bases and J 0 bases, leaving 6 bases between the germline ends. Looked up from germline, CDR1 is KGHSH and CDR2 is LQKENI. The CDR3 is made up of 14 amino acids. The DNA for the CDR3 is TGTGCCAGCTCACCGACATTTAGCAATCAGCCCCAGCATTTT. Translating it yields CASSPTFSNQPQHF. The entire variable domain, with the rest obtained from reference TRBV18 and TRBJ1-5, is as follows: NAGVMQNPRHLVRRRGQEARLRCSPMKGHSHVYWYRQLPEEGLKFMVYLQKENIIDESGMPKERFSAEFPKEGPSILRIQQVVRGDSAAYFCASSPTFSNQPQHFGDGTRLSIL.

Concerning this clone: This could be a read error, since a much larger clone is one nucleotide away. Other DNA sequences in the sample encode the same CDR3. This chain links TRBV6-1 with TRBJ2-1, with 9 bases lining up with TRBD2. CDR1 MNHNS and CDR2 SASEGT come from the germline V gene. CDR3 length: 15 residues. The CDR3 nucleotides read TGTGCTAGCAGTCTTAGCGGGGGAAACTACAATGAGCAGTTCTTC. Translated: CASSLSGGNYNEQFF.

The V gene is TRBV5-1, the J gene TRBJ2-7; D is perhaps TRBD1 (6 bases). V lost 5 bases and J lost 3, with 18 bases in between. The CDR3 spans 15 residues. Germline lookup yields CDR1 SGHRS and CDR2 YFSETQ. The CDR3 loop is CASSSDGTFGYEQYF. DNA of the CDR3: TGCGCCAGCAGTTCTGATGGGACATTTGGCTACGAGCAGTACTTC.

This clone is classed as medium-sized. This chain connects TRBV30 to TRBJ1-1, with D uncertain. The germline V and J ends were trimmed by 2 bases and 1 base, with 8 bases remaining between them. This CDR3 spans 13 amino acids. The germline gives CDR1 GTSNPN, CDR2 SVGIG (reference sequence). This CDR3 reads CAWSRGWNTEAFF. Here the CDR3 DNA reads TGTGCCTGGAGTAGAGGGTGGAACACTGAAGCTTTCTTT.

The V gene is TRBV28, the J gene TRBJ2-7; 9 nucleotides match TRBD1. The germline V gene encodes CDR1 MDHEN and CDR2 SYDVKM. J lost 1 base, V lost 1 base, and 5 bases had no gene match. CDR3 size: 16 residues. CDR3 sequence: CASSLSGTGWSYEQYF. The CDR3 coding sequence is TGTGCCAGCAGTTTATCCGGGACAGGGTGGTCCTACGAGCAGTACTTC.

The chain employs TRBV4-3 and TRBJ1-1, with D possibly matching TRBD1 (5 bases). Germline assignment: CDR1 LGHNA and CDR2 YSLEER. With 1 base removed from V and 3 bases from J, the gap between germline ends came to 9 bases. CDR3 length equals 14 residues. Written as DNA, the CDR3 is TGCGCCAGCAGCCAAGGGACCAGGGACACTGAAGCTTTCTTT. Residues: CASSQGTRDTEAFF.

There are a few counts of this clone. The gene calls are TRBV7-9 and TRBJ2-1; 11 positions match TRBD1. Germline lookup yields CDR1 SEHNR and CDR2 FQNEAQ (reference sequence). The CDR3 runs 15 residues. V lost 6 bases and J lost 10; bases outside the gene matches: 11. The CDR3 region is CASRDAVDRGPEQFF. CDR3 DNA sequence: TGTGCCAGCAGGGACGCCGTGGACAGGGGGCCCGAGCAGTTCTTC.

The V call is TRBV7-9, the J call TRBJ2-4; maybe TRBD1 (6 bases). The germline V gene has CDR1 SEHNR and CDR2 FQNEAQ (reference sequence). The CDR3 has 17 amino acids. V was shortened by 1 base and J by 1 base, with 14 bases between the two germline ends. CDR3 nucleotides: TGTGCCAGCAGCTTAGTTGGGGGCCTTGCGGCCAAAAACATTCAGTACTTC. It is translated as CASSLVGGLAAKNIQYF.

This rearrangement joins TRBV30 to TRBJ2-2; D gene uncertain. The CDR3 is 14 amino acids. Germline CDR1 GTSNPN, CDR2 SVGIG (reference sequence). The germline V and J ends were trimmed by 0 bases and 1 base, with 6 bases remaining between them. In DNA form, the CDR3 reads TGTGCCTGGAGTGTGGGATGGAACACCGGGGAGCTGTTTTTT. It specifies CAWSVGWNTGELFF.

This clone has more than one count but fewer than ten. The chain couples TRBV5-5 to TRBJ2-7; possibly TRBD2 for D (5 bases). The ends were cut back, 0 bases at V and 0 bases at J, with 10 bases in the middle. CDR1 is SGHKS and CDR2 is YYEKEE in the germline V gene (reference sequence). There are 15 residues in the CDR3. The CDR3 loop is CASSLGTFSSYEQYF. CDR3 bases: TGTGCCAGCAGCTTGGGGACTTTCAGCTCCTACGAGCAGTACTTC.

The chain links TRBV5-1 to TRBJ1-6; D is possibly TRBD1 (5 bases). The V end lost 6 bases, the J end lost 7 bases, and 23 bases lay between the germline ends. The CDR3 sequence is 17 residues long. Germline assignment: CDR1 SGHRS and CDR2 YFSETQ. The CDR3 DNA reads TGCGCCAGCACCCCGCTTGGGGCCACAGTTGACAATTCACCCCTCCACTTT. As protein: CASTPLGATVDNSPLHF.

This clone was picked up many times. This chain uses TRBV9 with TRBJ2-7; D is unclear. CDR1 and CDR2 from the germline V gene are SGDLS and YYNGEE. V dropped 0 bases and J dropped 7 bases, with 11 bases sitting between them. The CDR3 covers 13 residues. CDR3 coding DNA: TGTGCCAGCAGCGTAGGGACCGGGTGGGAGCAGTACTTC. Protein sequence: CASSVGTGWEQYF.

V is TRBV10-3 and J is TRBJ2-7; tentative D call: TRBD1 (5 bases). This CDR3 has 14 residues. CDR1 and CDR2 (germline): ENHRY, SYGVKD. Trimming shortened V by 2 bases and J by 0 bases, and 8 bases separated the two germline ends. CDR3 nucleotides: TGTGCCATCAGTGAGGGGGCCTCCTCCTACGAGCAGTACTTC. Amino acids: CAISEGASSYEQYF.

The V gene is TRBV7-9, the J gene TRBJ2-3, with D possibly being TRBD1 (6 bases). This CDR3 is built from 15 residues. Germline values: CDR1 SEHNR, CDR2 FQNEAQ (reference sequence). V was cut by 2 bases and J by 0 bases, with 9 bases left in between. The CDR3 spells CASSLLQGSTDTQYF. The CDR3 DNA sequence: TGTGCCAGCAGCTTACTACAGGGTAGCACAGATACGCAGTATTTT.

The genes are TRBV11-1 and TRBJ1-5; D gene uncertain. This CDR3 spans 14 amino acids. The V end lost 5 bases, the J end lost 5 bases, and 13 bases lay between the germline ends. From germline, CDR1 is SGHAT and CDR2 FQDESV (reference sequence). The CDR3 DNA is TGTGCCAGCAGCCCCCCCGGCCCCCATCAGCCCCAGCATTTT. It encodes CASSPPGPHQPQHF.

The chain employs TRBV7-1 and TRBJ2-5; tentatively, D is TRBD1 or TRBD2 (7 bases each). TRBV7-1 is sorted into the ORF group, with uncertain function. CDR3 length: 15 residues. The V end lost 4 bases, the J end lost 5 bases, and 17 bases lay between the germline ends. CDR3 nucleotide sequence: TGTGCCAGCAGCTTATTCCAGGGGGGGCAGGAGACCCAGTACTTC. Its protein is CASSLFQGGQETQYF.